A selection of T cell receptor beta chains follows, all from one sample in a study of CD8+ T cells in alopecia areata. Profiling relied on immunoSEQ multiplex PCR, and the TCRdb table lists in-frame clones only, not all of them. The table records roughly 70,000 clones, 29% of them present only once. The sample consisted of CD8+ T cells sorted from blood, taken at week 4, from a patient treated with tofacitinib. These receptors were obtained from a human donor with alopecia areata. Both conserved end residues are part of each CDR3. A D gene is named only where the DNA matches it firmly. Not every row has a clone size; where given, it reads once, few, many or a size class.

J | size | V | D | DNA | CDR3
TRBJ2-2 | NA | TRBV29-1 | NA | TGCAGCGTTGAAGGATGGACAGTGAACACCGGGGAGCTGTTTTTT | CSVEGWTVNTGELFF
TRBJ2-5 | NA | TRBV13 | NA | TGTGCCAGCAGCGACTTTGGGGAGACCCAGTACTTC | CASSDFGETQYF
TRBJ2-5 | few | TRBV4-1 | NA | TGCGCCAGCAGCCAAGGGGTGACCCAGTACTTC | CASSQGVTQYF
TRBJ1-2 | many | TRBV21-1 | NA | TGTGCCAGCACCGGACAGGGTACGGGCTACACCTTC | CASTGQGTGYTF
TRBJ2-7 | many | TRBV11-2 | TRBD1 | TGTGCCAGCAGCCCCACGACAGGGTACGAGCAGTACTTC | CASSPTTGYEQYF
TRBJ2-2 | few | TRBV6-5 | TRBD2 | TGTGCCAGCAATATAGCGGGAGTGGGGACCGGGGAGCTGTTTTTT | CASNIAGVGTGELFF
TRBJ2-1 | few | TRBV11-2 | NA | TGTGCCAGCAGCTTTGGTGGAGCTCACAATGAGCAGTTCTTC | CASSFGGAHNEQFF
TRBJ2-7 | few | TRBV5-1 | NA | TGCGCCAGCAGCTGGACGGGGGACGAGCAGTACTTC | CASSWTGDEQYF
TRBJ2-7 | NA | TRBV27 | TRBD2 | TGTGCCAGCAGTCCCCTCAGGGGGTCAGGCGGGGGGGACTACGAGCAGTACTTC | CASSPLRGSGGGDYEQYF
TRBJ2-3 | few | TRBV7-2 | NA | TGTGCCAGCAGCCCATGGACTGGCACAGATACGCAGTATTTT | CASSPWTGTDTQYF